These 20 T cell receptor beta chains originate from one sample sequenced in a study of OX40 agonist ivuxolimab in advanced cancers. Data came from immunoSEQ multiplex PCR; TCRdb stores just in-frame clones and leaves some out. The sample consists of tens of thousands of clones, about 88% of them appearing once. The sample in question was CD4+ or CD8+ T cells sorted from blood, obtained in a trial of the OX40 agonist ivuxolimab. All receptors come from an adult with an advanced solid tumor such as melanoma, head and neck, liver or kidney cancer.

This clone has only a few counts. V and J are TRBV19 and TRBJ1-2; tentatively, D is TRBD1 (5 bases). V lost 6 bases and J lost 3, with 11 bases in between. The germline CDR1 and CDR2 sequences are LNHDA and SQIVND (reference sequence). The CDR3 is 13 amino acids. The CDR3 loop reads CASSYWGDYGYTF. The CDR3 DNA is TGTGCCAGTAGCTACTGGGGGGACTATGGCTACACCTTC.

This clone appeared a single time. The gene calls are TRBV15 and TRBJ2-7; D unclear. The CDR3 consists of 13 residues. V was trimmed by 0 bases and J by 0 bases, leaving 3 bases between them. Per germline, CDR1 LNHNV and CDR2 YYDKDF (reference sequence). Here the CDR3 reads CATSREISYEQYF. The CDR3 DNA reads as TGTGCCACCAGCAGAGAAATCTCCTACGAGCAGTACTTC.

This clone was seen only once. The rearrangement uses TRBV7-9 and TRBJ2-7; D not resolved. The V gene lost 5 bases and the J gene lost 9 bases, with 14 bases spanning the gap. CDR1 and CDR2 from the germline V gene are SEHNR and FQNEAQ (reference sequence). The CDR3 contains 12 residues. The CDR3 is CASSGRLVGQYF. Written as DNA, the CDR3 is TGTGCCAGCAGCGGGCGTCTAGTTGGGCAGTACTTC.

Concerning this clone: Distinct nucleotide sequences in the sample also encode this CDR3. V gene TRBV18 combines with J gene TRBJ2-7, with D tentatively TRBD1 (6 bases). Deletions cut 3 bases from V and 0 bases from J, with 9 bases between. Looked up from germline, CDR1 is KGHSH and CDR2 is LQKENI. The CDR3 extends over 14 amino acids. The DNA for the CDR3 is TGTGCCAGCTCACCCGACAGGAGCTCCTACGAGCAGTACTTC. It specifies CASSPDRSSYEQYF. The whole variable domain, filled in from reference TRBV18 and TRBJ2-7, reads NAGVMQNPRHLVRRRGQEARLRCSPMKGHSHVYWYRQLPEEGLKFMVYLQKENIIDESGMPKERFSAEFPKEGPSILRIQQVVRGDSAAYFCASSPDRSSYEQYFGPGTRLTVT.

This CDR3 is CASSVFGRQGSGYTF. The CDR3 nucleotides are TGTGCCAGCAGTGTCTTTGGTCGGCAGGGTTCTGGCTACACCTTC. The rearrangement links TRBV6-1 to TRBJ1-2; tentative D call: TRBD1 (5 bases). V dropped 4 bases and J dropped 7 bases, with 19 bases sitting between them. The V gene's germline CDR1 is MNHNS and CDR2 SASEGT. The CDR3 loop spans 15 amino acids.

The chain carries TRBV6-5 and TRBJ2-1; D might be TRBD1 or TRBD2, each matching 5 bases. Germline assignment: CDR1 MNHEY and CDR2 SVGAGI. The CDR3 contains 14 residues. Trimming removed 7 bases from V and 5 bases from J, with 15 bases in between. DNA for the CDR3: TGTGCCAGCATCAACCCACGGGGCAACAATGAGCAGTTCTTC. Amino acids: CASINPRGNNEQFF.

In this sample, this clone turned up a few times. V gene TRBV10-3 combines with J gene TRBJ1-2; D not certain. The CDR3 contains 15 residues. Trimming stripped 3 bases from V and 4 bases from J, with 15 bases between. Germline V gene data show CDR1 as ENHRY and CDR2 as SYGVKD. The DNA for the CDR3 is TGTGCCATCAGTGAAATATCCGGGCCGGCCTATGGCTACACCTTC. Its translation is CAISEISGPAYGYTF.

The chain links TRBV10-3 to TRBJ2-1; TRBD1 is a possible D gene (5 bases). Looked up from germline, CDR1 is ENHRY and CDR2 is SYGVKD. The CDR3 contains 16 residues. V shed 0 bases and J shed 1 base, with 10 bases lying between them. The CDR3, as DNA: TGTGCCATCAGTGAGTCAGATAAGGGGTCCTACAATGAGCAGTTCTTC. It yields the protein CAISESDKGSYNEQFF.

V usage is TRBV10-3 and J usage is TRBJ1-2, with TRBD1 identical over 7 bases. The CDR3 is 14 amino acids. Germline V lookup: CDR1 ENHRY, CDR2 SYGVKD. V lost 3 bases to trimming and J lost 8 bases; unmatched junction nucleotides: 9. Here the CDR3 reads CAISDPGTERGYTF. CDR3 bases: TGTGCCATCAGTGACCCCGGGACAGAGAGAGGCTACACCTTC.

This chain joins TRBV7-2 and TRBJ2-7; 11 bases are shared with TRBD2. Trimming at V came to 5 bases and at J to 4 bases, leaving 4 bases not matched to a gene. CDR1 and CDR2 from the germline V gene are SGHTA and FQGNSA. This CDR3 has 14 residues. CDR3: CASSPTSGGYEQYF. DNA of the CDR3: TGTGCCAGCAGCCCCACTAGCGGGGGATACGAGCAGTACTTC.

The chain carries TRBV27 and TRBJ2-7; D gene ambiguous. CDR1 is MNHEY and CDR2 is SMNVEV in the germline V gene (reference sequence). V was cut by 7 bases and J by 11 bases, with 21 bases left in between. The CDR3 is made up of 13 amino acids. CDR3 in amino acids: CASIEAVRFNKYF. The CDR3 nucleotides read TGTGCCAGCATCGAGGCGGTCAGGTTTAATAAGTACTTC.

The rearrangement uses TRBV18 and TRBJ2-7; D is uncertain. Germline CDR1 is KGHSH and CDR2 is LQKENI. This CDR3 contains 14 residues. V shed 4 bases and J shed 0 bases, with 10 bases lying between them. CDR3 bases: TGTGCCAGCTCACAGGAAGTGAGCTCCTACGAGCAGTACTTC. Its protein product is CASSQEVSSYEQYF.

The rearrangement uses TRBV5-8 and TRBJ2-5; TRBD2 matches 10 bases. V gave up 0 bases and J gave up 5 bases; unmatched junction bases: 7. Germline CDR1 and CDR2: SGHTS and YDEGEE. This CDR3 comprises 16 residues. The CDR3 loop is CASSLAKRGGLETQYF. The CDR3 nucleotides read TGTGCCAGCAGCTTGGCTAAGCGGGGGGGTTTGGAGACCCAGTACTTC.

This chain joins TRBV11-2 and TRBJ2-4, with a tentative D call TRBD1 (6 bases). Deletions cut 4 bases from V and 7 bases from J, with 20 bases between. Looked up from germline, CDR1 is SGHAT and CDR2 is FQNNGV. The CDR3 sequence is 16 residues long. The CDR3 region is CASSSRQVGDRNIQYF. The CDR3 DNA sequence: TGTGCCAGCAGCTCCAGACAGGTTGGAGATCGGAACATTCAGTACTTC.

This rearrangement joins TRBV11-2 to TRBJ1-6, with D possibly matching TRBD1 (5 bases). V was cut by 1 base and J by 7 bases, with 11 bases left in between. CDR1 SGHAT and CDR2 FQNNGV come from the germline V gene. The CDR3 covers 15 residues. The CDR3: CASSLVGGANSPLHF. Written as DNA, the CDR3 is TGTGCCAGCAGCTTAGTTGGTGGGGCGAATTCACCCCTCCACTTT.

The CDR3 nucleotides are TGTGCCATCAGTGCCTTGGGACAGGGCGAAGAGACCCAGTACTTC. Translated, it gives CAISALGQGEETQYF. J is TRBJ2-5 and V is TRBV10-3, with 9 positions matching TRBD1. Germline CDR1 ENHRY, CDR2 SYGVKD. Unmatched junction bases numbered 6, after V lost 4 bases and J lost 3 bases. This CDR3 is built from 15 residues.

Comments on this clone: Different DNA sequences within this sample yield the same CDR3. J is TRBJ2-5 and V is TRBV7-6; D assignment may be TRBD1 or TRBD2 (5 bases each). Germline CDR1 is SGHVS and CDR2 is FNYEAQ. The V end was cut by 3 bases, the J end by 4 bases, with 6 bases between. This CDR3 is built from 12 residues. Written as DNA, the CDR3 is TGTGCCAGCAGCTTTGGGGGAGAGACCCAGTACTTC. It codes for CASSFGGETQYF.

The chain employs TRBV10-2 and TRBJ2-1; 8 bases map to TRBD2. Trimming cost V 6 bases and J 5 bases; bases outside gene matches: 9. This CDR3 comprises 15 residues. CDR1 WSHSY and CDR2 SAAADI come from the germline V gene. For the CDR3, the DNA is TGCGCCAGCAGCTCAAGCGGGGGCCTTAACAATGAGCAGTTCTTC. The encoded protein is CASSSSGGLNNEQFF.

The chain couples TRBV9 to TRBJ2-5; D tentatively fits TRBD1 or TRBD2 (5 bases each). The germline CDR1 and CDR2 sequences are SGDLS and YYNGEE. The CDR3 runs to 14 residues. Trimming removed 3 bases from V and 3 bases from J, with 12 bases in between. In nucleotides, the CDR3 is TGTGCCAGCAGCGCCCCGGGACCAAAAGAGACCCAGTACTTC. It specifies CASSAPGPKETQYF.

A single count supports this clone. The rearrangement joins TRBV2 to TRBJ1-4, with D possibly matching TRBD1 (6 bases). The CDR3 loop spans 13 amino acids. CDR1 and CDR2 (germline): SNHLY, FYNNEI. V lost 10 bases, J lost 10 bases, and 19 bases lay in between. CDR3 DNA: TGTGCCACCTCCACAGGGAGCGGAGGAAAACTGTTTTTT. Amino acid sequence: CATSTGSGGKLFF.